These 27 T cell receptor beta chains were all obtained from the same sample, sequenced in a study of blood T cell repertoires in COVID-19. Generated by immunoSEQ multiplex PCR, the TCRdb table keeps only in-frame clones and is missing some. The repertoire holds tens of thousands of clones, with approximately 88% as singletons. Sequences were obtained from peripheral blood. Every receptor here comes from a woman aged 50 to 65 with acute or convalescent COVID-19.

The rearrangement links TRBV6-4 to TRBJ2-2, with 8 bases matching TRBD1. From germline, CDR1 is MRHNA and CDR2 SNTAGT. V gave up 6 bases and J gave up 7 bases; unmatched junction bases: 10. The CDR3 consists of 15 residues. In DNA form, the CDR3 reads TGTGCCAGCAGGGGGTGGCAGGGGGCATTCGGGGAGCTGTTTTTT. Its translation: CASRGWQGAFGELFF.

The rearrangement links TRBV2 to TRBJ1-5; 7 bases are a match to TRBD1. CDR1 and CDR2 from the germline V gene are SNHLY and FYNNEI. J gave up 2 bases and V 7 bases, and 8 bases lay outside the gene matches. The CDR3 runs 15 residues. CDR3 residues: CASTKAGTGNQPQHF. CDR3 DNA: TGTGCCAGCACAAAGGCGGGGACAGGCAATCAGCCCCAGCATTTT.

This clone showed up just a few times. The chain uses TRBV2 and TRBJ1-6; 9 positions agree with TRBD1. This CDR3 comprises 16 residues. Germline values: CDR1 SNHLY, CDR2 FYNNEI. Trimming took 2 bases from V and 8 from J; bases not matched to a gene: 7. The CDR3 sequence is CASSEPRDRDHSPLHF. The CDR3 DNA follows: TGTGCCAGCAGTGAACCCCGGGACAGGGACCATTCACCCCTCCACTTT. The variable domain in full, with the rest retrieved from reference TRBV2 and TRBJ1-6, is EPEVTQTPSHQVTQMGQEVILRCVPISNHLYFYWYRQILGQKVEFLVSFYNNEISEKSEIFDDQFSVERPDGSNFTLKIRSTKLEDSAMYFCASSEPRDRDHSPLHFGNGTRLTVT.

This chain uses TRBV10-3 with TRBJ1-6, with 9 bases that match TRBD1. This CDR3 contains 16 residues. In germline, CDR1 is ENHRY, CDR2 SYGVKD. V lost 3 bases and J lost 8; bases outside the gene matches: 8. Written as DNA, the CDR3 is TGTGCCATCAGTGACGCCCCGGGACAGGGTGATTCACCCCTCCACTTT. It is translated as CAISDAPGQGDSPLHF.

V gene TRBV5-5 combines with J gene TRBJ2-2; TRBD2 might be the D (5 bases). V shed 6 bases and J shed 1 base, with 13 bases lying between them. The germline V gene has CDR1 SGHKS and CDR2 YYEKEE (reference sequence). The CDR3 loop spans 15 amino acids. CDR3 region: CASNPSAGNTGELFF. For the CDR3, the DNA is TGTGCCAGCAACCCATCTGCGGGGAACACCGGGGAGCTGTTTTTT.

The chain recombines TRBV7-9 with TRBJ1-4; D perhaps matches TRBD1 (5 bases). The germline V gene encodes CDR1 SEHNR and CDR2 FQNEAQ (reference sequence). Trimming cost V 3 bases and J 8 bases, with 10 bases left between them. This CDR3 is 13 amino acids long. In nucleotides, the CDR3 is TGTGCCAGCAGCTTGGAGGGGCGGGAAAAACTGTTTTTT. Its protein is CASSLEGREKLFF.

This clone was observed a handful of times. This rearrangement joins TRBV29-1 to TRBJ2-7, with TRBD1 matching 9 bases. The germline V gene encodes CDR1 SQVTM and CDR2 ANQGSEA. J gave up 11 bases and V 6 bases, and 14 bases lay outside the gene matches. The CDR3 contains 13 residues. The CDR3 here is CSVTYSSWTGEYF. CDR3 bases: TGCAGCGTCACTTATTCCTCCTGGACAGGGGAGTACTTC.

The chain combines TRBV12-5 with TRBJ1-2, with D possibly TRBD1 on 5 matching bases. Germline CDR1 is LGHNT and CDR2 is FRNRAP. The CDR3 loop spans 13 amino acids. V shed 1 base and J shed 4 bases, with 7 bases lying between them. The CDR3 loop is CASGLGQSYGYTF. In DNA, the CDR3 is TGTGCTAGTGGTTTGGGACAGAGCTATGGCTACACCTTC.

The CDR3 region has the DNA TGCGCCAGCAGCTTGGCACTAGCGGGAGTGGGAACCGGGGAGCTGTTTTTT. This codes for CASSLALAGVGTGELFF. This chain connects TRBV5-1 to TRBJ2-2; the match to TRBD2 covers 11 bases. The CDR3 runs to 17 residues. Looked up from germline, CDR1 is SGHRS and CDR2 is YFSETQ. Trimming took 0 bases from V and 5 from J; bases not matched to a gene: 6. The variable domain in full, with the rest retrieved from reference TRBV5-1 and TRBJ2-2, is KAGVTQTPRYLIKTRGQQVTLSCSPISGHRSVSWYQQTPGQGLQFLFEYFSETQRNKGNFPGRFSGRQFSNSRSEMNVSTLELGDSALYLCASSLALAGVGTGELFFGEGSRLTVL.

CDR3 in DNA: TGTGCCACCAGTGATGCGACGGGGACAGGGAGGAATGGCTACACCTTC. It codes for CATSDATGTGRNGYTF. The chain uses TRBV24-1 and TRBJ1-2; 9 nucleotides match TRBD1. The CDR3 length is 16 residues. Trimming at V came to 3 bases and at J to 6 bases, leaving 10 bases not matched to a gene. Germline CDR1 is KGHDR and CDR2 is SFDVKD.

The chain uses TRBV7-2 and TRBJ2-5, with 7 bases identical to TRBD2. The germline gives CDR1 SGHTA, CDR2 FQGNSA. This CDR3 is 15 amino acids long. With 6 bases clipped from V and 1 base from J, the junction kept 8 bases outside the gene matches. The DNA for the CDR3 is TGTGCCAGCAGACGGACGGGAGGTCTCCAAGAGACCCAGTACTTC. Its translation: CASRRTGGLQETQYF.

J is TRBJ1-1 and V is TRBV3-1 (or the pseudogene TRBV3-2); 7 bases line up with TRBD1. This CDR3 comprises 15 residues. Per the germline V gene, CDR1 is LGHDT and CDR2 is YNNKEL (reference sequence). V lost 6 bases and J lost 1; bases outside the gene matches: 8. CDR3 DNA: TGTGCCAGCAGTTTTGGGGGGACAGAGAACACTGAAGCTTTCTTT. Encoded protein: CASSFGGTENTEAFF.

V usage is TRBV10-3 and J usage is TRBJ1-1, with TRBD1 matching over 12 bases. Germline lookup yields CDR1 ENHRY and CDR2 SYGVKD. This CDR3 contains 17 residues. With 0 bases clipped from V and 8 bases from J, the junction kept 10 bases outside the gene matches. The CDR3 is CAISESGSGTGGSEAFF. DNA for the CDR3: TGTGCCATCAGTGAGTCAGGTAGTGGGACAGGGGGCAGCGAAGCTTTCTTT.

The rearrangement joins TRBV2 to TRBJ2-3; 7 bases are shared with TRBD2. Trimming removed 6 bases from V and 1 base from J; junction bases left unmatched: 7. CDR1 and CDR2 (germline): SNHLY, FYNNEI. This CDR3 spans 15 amino acids. The CDR3 nucleotides are TGTGCCAGCAGGCACAGCGGGAAGGGCACAGATACGCAGTATTTT. Its protein is CASRHSGKGTDTQYF.

V and J are TRBV10-3 and TRBJ2-5; D may be TRBD2 (5 bases). Deletions cut 4 bases from V and 1 base from J, with 10 bases between. Germline V CDR1 and CDR2: ENHRY, SYGVKD. The CDR3 loop spans 14 amino acids. The chain's CDR3 is CAISGGLGQETQYF. The CDR3 DNA is TGTGCCATCAGTGGTGGACTTGGCCAAGAGACCCAGTACTTC.

This chain links TRBV5-5 with TRBJ1-1; perhaps TRBD1 as D (5 bases). The CDR3 length is 15 residues. Trimming left V 0 bases short and J 4 bases short, with 13 bases between. Germline assignment: CDR1 SGHKS and CDR2 YYEKEE (reference sequence). The CDR3 loop reads CASSLGKGWSTEAFF. CDR3 DNA: TGTGCCAGCAGCTTGGGTAAGGGGTGGAGCACTGAAGCTTTCTTT. The variable domain in full, with the rest retrieved from reference TRBV5-5 and TRBJ1-1, is DAGVTQSPTHLIKTRGQQVTLRCSPISGHKSVSWYQQVLGQGPQFIFQYYEKEERGRGNFPDRFSARQFPNYSSELNVNALLLGDSALYLCASSLGKGWSTEAFFGQGTRLTVV.

The gene calls are TRBV6-6 and TRBJ1-1, with TRBD1 identical over 7 bases. V shed 11 bases and J 2 bases; nucleotides not matched to a gene: 8. In germline, CDR1 is MNHNY, CDR2 SVGAGI (reference sequence). The CDR3 has 13 amino acids. The CDR3 sequence: CAGNRGRNTEAFF. The DNA for the CDR3 is TGTGCCGGAAACAGGGGCCGTAACACTGAAGCTTTCTTT.

This rearrangement joins TRBV6-5 to TRBJ1-1, with D tentatively TRBD1 (6 bases). Germline CDR1 MNHEY, CDR2 SVGAGI. The CDR3 contains 16 residues. Trimming removed 4 bases at V and 6 bases at J, with 21 bases between. The CDR3 bases are TGTGCCAGCAGTTTGAGCACAGGGCGAAAGGTCGCTGAAGCTTTCTTT. Encoded protein: CASSLSTGRKVAEAFF.

This clone was seen only once. In DNA form, the CDR3 reads TGTGCCAGTAGCGCCGGGACAGGGGGTCATCAGCCCCAGCATTTT. Protein: CASSAGTGGHQPQHF. This chain links TRBV19 with TRBJ1-5; 11 bases fit TRBD1. The germline gives CDR1 LNHDA, CDR2 SQIVND (reference sequence). With V trimmed by 6 bases and J by 5 bases, 6 bases remained unmatched. The CDR3 has 15 amino acids.

The chain joins TRBV6-1 to TRBJ1-1; no reliable D call. This CDR3 spans 15 amino acids. V was trimmed by 2 bases and J by 1 base, leaving 11 bases between them. CDR1 is MNHNS, CDR2 SASEGT, per germline. This CDR3 is CASSETAATNTEAFF. The CDR3 coding sequence is TGTGCCAGCAGTGAAACGGCGGCTACGAACACTGAAGCTTTCTTT.

The V and J genes are TRBV29-1 and TRBJ2-5, with 7 positions matching TRBD1. This CDR3 spans 12 amino acids. Germline V gene lookup returns CDR1 SQVTM and CDR2 ANQGSEA. The V segment lost 4 bases and the J segment 5 bases; nucleotides outside the gene matches: 4. Here the CDR3 reads CSVGGQAETQYF. CDR3 DNA sequence: TGCAGCGTTGGCGGACAGGCGGAGACCCAGTACTTC.

The chain has TRBV7-8 and TRBJ2-7, with D perhaps TRBD1 (5 bases). There are 16 residues in the CDR3. Germline V gene lookup returns CDR1 SGHVS and CDR2 FQNEAQ. V lost 2 bases and J 0 bases, leaving 14 bases between the germline ends. In DNA form, the CDR3 reads TGTGCCAGCAGCTTAACGGCCGTCGGACACTCCTACGAGCAGTACTTC. As protein: CASSLTAVGHSYEQYF.

The chain uses TRBV10-3 and TRBJ2-7, with D perhaps matching TRBD1 (6 bases). V lost 4 bases, J lost 0 bases, and 10 bases lay in between. CDR1 is ENHRY and CDR2 is SYGVKD in the germline V gene. The CDR3 is made up of 14 amino acids. The CDR3 sequence: CAISGQESSYEQYF. As DNA, the CDR3 is TGTGCCATCAGTGGACAGGAAAGCTCCTACGAGCAGTACTTC.

J is TRBJ2-1 and V is TRBV5-1; tentative D call: TRBD1 (5 bases). In germline, CDR1 is SGHRS, CDR2 YFSETQ. The CDR3 loop spans 15 amino acids. Trimming pared 6 bases from V and 9 bases from J, leaving 22 bases between. This CDR3 is CASIPQPGSGGEQFF. The CDR3 nucleotides read TGCGCCAGCATCCCTCAGCCAGGGTCCGGTGGTGAGCAGTTCTTC.

In this sample, this clone turned up once. This chain links TRBV6-5 with TRBJ1-1; the D is unclear. Per the germline V gene, CDR1 is MNHEY and CDR2 is SVGAGI. Deletions cut 6 bases from V and 1 base from J, with 12 bases between. CDR3 size: 14 residues. The CDR3 loop is CASRSEGGNTEAFF. The CDR3 DNA follows: TGTGCCAGCAGGAGTGAAGGAGGGAACACTGAAGCTTTCTTT.

The chain links TRBV4-3 to TRBJ2-1, with 13 bases fitting TRBD2. The CDR3 loop spans 17 amino acids. CDR1 is LGHNA and CDR2 is YSLEER in the germline V gene. V was clipped by 4 bases and J by 7 bases; unmatched bases: 10. CDR3 amino acids: CASSPHRTSGRGNEQFF. The CDR3 nucleotides read TGCGCCAGCAGCCCGCATCGGACTAGCGGGAGAGGGAATGAGCAGTTCTTC.

This rearrangement joins TRBV14 to TRBJ1-2, with TRBD1 matching 9 bases. J was trimmed by 1 base and V by 4 bases; bases with no gene match: 7. The CDR3 contains 16 residues. CDR1 and CDR2 (germline): SGHDN, FVKESK. The CDR3 nucleotides are TGTGCCAGCAGCCGAGGACAGGGGTTGGGTAACTATGGCTACACCTTC. It encodes CASSRGQGLGNYGYTF.